The sequence of this T cell receptor beta chain was determined in a study of molecular identifiers for immune sequencing clone quantification. The study, taken as a whole, reports: Over 97% of effector molecules, but under 1% in naive cells, were held by clones with more than 20 RNA copies. Identical TCR molecules can share a barcode, and this sharing could underestimate highly expanded clone sizes.

Naive CD8 T cells underwent sorting with the CD8+CD4-CCR7+CD45RA+ definition. Bulk TCR library preparation followed previously described methods with listed TCR primers. MiXCR, run by TCRdb on the PCR reads, gives a single entry per CDR3 protein. This repertoire shows 490,000 or so distinct CDR3 sequences, about a fifth found once; its top ten account for roughly 0.81%. Germline V gene lookup returns CDR1 MDHEN and CDR2 SYDVKM. V was pared by 8 bases and J by 4 bases, with 15 bases between. The CDR3 has 13 residues. To note about this clonotype: Its specificity is unknown. A much larger clone differs by one base, so this may be a read error.

The origin of this receptor is a human donor in good health. Some libraries in this study had Jurkat cell RNA spiked in. The chain links TRBV28 to TRBJ2-7, with D maybe TRBD2 (7 bases). The sequencing input was naive CD8+ T cells from blood, with Jurkat cell RNA spiked in. Subset indicated: FACS-sorted CD8+CD4-CCR7+CD45RA+ naive T cells. CDR3 amino acids: CASDRRGGYEQYF. CDR3 DNA: TGTGCCAGCGATCGCAGGGGAGGGTACGAGCAGTACTTC.